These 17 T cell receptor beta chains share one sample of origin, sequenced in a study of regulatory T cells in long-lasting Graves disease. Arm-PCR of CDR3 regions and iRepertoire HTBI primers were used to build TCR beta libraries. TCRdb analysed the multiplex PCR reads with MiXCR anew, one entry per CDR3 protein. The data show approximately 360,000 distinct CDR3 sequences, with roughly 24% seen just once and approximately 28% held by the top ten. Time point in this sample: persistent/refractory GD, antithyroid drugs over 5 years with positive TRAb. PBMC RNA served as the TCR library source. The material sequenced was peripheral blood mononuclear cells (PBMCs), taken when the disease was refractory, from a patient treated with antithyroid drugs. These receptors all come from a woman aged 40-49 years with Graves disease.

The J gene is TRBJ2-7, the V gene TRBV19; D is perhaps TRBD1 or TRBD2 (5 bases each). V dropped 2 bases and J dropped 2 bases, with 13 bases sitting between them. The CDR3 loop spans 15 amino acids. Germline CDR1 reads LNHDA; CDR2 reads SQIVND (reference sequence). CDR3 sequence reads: CASSIPGRRAYEQYF. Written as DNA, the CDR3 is TGTGCCAGTAGTATACCGGGACGTCGAGCCTACGAGCAGTACTTC.

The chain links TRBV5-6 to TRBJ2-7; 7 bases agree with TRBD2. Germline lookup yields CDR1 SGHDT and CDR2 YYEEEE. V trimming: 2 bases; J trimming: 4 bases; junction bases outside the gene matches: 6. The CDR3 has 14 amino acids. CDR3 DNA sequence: TGTGCCAGCAGCTTAACAGGACTAGAGTACGAGCAGTACTTC. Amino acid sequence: CASSLTGLEYEQYF.

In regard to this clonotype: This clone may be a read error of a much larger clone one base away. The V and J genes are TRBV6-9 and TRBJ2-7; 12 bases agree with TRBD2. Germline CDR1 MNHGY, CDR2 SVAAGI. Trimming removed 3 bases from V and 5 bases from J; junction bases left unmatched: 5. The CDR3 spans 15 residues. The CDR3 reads CASSYMTSGSDEQYF. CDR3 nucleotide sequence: TGTGCCAGCAGTTACATGACTAGCGGGAGTGACGAGCAGTACTTC.

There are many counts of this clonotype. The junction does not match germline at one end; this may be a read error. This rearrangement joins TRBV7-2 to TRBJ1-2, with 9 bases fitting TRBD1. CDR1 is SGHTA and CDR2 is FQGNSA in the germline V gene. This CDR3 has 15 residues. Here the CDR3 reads CAGSRQGGANYGYTF. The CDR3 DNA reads TGTGCCGGCAGCAGACAGGGGGGAGCTAACTATGGCTACACCTTC.

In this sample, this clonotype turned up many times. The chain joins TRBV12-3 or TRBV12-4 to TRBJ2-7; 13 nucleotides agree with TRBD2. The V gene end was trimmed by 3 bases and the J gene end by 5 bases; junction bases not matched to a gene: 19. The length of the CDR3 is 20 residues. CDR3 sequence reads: CASSLDGLAGEASSGNEQYF. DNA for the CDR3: TGTGCCAGCAGTTTGGACGGACTAGCGGGAGAGGCCAGCTCCGGGAACGAGCAGTACTTC.

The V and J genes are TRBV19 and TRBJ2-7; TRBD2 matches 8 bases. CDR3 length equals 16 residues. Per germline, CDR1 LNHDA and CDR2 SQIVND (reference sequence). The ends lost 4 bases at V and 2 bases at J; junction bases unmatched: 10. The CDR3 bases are TGTGCCAGTAGTACCATACTAGCGGAAATAGCCTACGAGCAGTACTTC. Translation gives CASSTILAEIAYEQYF.

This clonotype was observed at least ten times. The CDR3 DNA sequence: TGTGCCAGCTCCTCTTCGGCTAGCGGGTTCGCCGGGGAGCTGTTTTTT. Amino acid sequence: CASSSSASGFAGELFF. This sequence joins TRBV28 and TRBJ2-2; 8 bases are shared with TRBD2. V shed 8 bases, J shed 6 bases, and the junction held 14 bases outside the gene matches. Germline lookup yields CDR1 MDHEN and CDR2 SYDVKM. This CDR3 has 16 residues.

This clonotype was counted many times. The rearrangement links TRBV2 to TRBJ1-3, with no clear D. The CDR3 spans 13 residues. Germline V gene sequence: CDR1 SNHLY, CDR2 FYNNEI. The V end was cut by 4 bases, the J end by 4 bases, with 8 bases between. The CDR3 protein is CASSGWAGNTIYF. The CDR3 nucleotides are TGTGCCAGCAGTGGTTGGGCGGGAAACACCATATATTTT.

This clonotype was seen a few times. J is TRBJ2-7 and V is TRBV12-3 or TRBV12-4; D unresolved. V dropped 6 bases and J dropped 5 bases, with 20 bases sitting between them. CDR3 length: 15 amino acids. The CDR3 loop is CASSSTSFSVHEQYF. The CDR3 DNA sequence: TGTGCCAGCAGCTCTACAAGCTTCTCCGTCCACGAGCAGTACTTC.

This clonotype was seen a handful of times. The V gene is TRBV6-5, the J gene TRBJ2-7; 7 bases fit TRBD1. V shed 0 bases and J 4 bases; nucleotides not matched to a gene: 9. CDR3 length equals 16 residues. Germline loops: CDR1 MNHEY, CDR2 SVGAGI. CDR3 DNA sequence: TGTGCCAGCAGTTACTCGAGTCAGGGGGAGAAATACGAGCAGTACTTC. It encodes CASSYSSQGEKYEQYF.

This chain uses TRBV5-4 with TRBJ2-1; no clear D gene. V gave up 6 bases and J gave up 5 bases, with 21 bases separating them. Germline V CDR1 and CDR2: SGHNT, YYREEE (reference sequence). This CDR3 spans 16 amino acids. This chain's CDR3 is CASTPSRNFVNNEQFF. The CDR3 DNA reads TGTGCCAGCACCCCATCCCGTAACTTCGTAAACAATGAGCAGTTCTTC.

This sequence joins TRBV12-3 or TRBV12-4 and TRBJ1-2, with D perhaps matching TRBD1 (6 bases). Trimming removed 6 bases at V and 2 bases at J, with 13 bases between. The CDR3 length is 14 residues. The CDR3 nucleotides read TGTGCCAGCAGACGTGGTGGGGGCAACTATGGCTACACCTTC. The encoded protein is CASRRGGGNYGYTF.

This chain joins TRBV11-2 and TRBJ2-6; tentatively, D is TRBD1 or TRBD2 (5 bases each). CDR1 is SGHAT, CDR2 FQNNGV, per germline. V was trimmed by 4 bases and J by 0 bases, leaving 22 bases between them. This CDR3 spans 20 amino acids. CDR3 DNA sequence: TGTGCCAGCAGCTCCCCGTCTCGGGGCAGGGAATCCTCTGGGGCCAACGTCCTGACTTTC. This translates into CASSSPSRGRESSGANVLTF. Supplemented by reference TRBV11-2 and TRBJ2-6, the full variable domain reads EAGVAQSPRYKIIEKRQSVAFWCNPISGHATLYWYQQILGQGPKLLIQFQNNGVVDDSQLPKDRFSAERLKGVDSTLKIQPAKLEDSAVYLCASSSPSRGRESSGANVLTFGAGSRLTVL.

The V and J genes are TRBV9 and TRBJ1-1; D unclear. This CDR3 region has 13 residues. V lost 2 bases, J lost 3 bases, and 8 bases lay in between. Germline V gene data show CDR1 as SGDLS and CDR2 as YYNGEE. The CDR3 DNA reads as TGTGCCAGCAGCGTTTGGGGTGACACTGAAGCTTTCTTT. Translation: CASSVWGDTEAFF.

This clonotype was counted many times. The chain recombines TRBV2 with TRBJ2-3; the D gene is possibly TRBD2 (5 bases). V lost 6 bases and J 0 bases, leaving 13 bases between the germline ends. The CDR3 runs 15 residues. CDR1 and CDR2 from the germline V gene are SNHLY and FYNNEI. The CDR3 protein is CASRGSEASTDTQYF. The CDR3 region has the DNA TGTGCCAGCAGAGGTAGCGAGGCTAGCACAGATACGCAGTATTTT. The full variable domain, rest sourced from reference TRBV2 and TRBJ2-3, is EPEVTQTPSHQVTQMGQEVILRCVPISNHLYFYWYRQILGQKVEFLVSFYNNEISEKSEIFDDQFSVERPDGSNFTLKIRSTKLEDSAMYFCASRGSEASTDTQYFGPGTRLTVL.

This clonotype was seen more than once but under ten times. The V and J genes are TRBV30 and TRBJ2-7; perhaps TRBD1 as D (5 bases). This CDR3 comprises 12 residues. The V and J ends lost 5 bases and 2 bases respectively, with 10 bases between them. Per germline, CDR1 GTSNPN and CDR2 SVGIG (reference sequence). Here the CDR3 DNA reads TGTGCCTGGGAGGACAAGACCTACGAGCAGTACTTC. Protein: CAWEDKTYEQYF. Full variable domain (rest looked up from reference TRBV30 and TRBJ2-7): SQTIHQWPATLVQPVGSPLSLECTVEGTSNPNLYWYRQAAGRGLQLLFYSVGIGQISSEVPQNLSASRPQDRQFILSSKKLLLSDSGFYLCAWEDKTYEQYFGPGTRLTVT.

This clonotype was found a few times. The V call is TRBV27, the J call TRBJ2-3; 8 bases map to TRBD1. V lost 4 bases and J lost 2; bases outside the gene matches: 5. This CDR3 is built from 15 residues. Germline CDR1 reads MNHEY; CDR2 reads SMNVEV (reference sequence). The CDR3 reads CASSYRGLATDTQYF. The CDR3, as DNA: TGTGCCAGCAGTTACAGGGGGTTGGCCACAGATACGCAGTATTTT.